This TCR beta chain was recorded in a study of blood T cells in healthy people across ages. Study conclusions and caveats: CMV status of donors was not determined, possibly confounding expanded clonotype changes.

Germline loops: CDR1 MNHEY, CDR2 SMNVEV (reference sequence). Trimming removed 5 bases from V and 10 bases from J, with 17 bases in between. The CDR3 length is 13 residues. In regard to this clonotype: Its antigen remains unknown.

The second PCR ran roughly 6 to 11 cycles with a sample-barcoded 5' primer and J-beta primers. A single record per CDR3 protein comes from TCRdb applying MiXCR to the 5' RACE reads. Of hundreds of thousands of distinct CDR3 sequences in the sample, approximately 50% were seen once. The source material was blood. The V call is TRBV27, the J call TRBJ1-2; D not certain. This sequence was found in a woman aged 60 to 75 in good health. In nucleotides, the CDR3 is TGTGCCAGCAGTGCGCGGCACGACTGGCACTACACCTTC. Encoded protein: CASSARHDWHYTF.